One sample yielded the 20 T cell receptor beta chains listed below, sequenced in a study of beta chain features in type 1 diabetes. Of the isolated RNA, all was reverse transcribed, and so the sequenced material was expressed TCRB transcripts. Sequencing used immunoSEQ multiplex PCR; TCRdb keeps in-frame clones, though not all of them. The sample includes about 900,000 clones, roughly 17% of them seen just once. Material for sequencing was naive CD4+ T cells from blood. These receptor sequences come from a young woman in good health.

This clone turned up a few times. This chain connects TRBV5-1 to TRBJ2-1; 8 bases align to TRBD1. The CDR3 is made up of 14 amino acids. V lost 3 bases and J lost 6; bases outside the gene matches: 5. Germline CDR1 is SGHRS and CDR2 is YFSETQ. CDR3 residues: CASSYGQGRNEQFF. CDR3 coding DNA: TGCGCCAGCAGCTACGGACAGGGTCGCAATGAGCAGTTCTTC.

The chain recombines TRBV7-8 with TRBJ2-7, with D possibly matching TRBD2 (6 bases). The V end was cut by 5 bases, the J end by 3 bases, with 26 bases between. Germline V lookup: CDR1 SGHVS, CDR2 FQNEAQ. The CDR3 sequence is 18 residues long. CDR3 protein: CASSPRGSGTRRFYEQYF. The CDR3 nucleotides read TGTGCCAGCAGCCCCCGGGGGTCCGGGACCCGGAGGTTCTACGAGCAGTACTTC.

This clone was observed a handful of times. The chain has TRBV7-2 and TRBJ2-1; weak D call: TRBD2 (6 bases). This CDR3 has 19 residues. Trimming shortened V by 1 base and J by 0 bases, and 19 bases separated the two germline ends. Germline-derived CDR1 and CDR2 are SGHTA and FQGNSA. The CDR3 region has the DNA TGTGCCAGCAGCTTAGAGGGGACTCTGAGGGCGGGCTCCTACAATGAGCAGTTCTTC. Translating it yields CASSLEGTLRAGSYNEQFF. The whole variable domain, filled in from reference TRBV7-2 and TRBJ2-1, reads GAGVSQSPSNKVTEKGKDVELRCDPISGHTALYWYRQSLGQGLEFLIYFQGNSAPDKSGLPSDRFSAERTGGSVSTLTIQRTQQEDSAVYLCASSLEGTLRAGSYNEQFFGPGTRLTVL.

In this sample, this clone turned up a few times. One end of the junction fails to match germline, which may point to a read error. V gene TRBV4-3 combines with J gene TRBJ2-3; 8 bases are shared with TRBD2. The germline V gene encodes CDR1 LGHNA and CDR2 YSLEER. This CDR3 is built from 16 residues. This CDR3 reads CASSHLPRTSTDTQYF. Here the CDR3 DNA reads TGCGCCAGCAGCCACCTCCCCCGGACTAGCACCGATACGCAGTATTTT.

This chain uses TRBV7-2 with TRBJ2-1; perhaps TRBD1 as D (5 bases). V lost 3 bases to trimming and J lost 8 bases, with 14 bases between them. Germline CDR1 SGHTA, CDR2 FQGNSA. The CDR3 covers 14 residues. In DNA, the CDR3 is TGTGCCAGCAGCTTGGGCCAGGGTTTCGATGAGCAGTTCTTC. This encodes CASSLGQGFDEQFF.

This chain links TRBV7-9 with TRBJ1-4; possible D gene TRBD1, 5 bases. There are 14 residues in the CDR3. Germline V gene lookup returns CDR1 SEHNR and CDR2 FQNEAQ (reference sequence). V was trimmed by 1 base and J by 6 bases, leaving 9 bases between them. The CDR3 spells CASSLGRGDEKLFF. In nucleotides, the CDR3 is TGTGCCAGCAGCTTAGGACGGGGGGATGAAAAACTGTTTTTT.

This clone was found a few times. This chain links TRBV7-9 with TRBJ2-3; a possible D gene is TRBD1 (6 bases). The CDR3 has 17 amino acids. The germline V gene encodes CDR1 SEHNR and CDR2 FQNEAQ (reference sequence). Trimming took off 4 bases at V and 4 bases at J, with 21 bases between the two ends. The CDR3 loop reads CASSSTGWMVDADTQYF. In nucleotides, the CDR3 is TGTGCCAGCAGCTCGACAGGATGGATGGTCGACGCAGATACGCAGTATTTT.

CDR3 DNA: TGTGCTAGTGGTTTGGTACCGAACCCGACTAGCGGGATTTACAATGAGCAGTTCTTC. Translation gives CASGLVPNPTSGIYNEQFF. The chain employs TRBV12-5 and TRBJ2-1; 11 bases are shared with TRBD2. CDR1 and CDR2 from the germline V gene are LGHNT and FRNRAP. The CDR3 consists of 19 residues. The trim removed 0 bases at V and 4 bases at J, leaving 11 bases unmatched.

This clone was found a few times. The V call is TRBV18, the J call TRBJ2-7; TRBD2 aligns across 15 bases. Germline V CDR1 and CDR2: KGHSH, LQKENI. This CDR3 contains 18 residues. The trim removed 2 bases at V and 1 base at J, leaving 6 bases unmatched. This CDR3 reads CASSPRGLAGGVSYEQYF. In nucleotides, the CDR3 is TGTGCCAGCTCACCAAGGGGACTAGCGGGAGGTGTATCCTACGAGCAGTACTTC.

J is TRBJ2-5 and V is TRBV4-1, with 7 bases that match TRBD1. The J call may be mistaken, given a closer DNA end match to TRBJ2-7. This CDR3 has 13 amino acids. Germline V gene lookup returns CDR1 MGHRA and CDR2 YSYEKL. In DNA form, the CDR3 reads TGCGCCAGCAGCCAGACGACAGGGACCGAGCAGTACTTC. It is translated as CASSQTTGTEQYF.

This clone was counted a few times. The rearrangement joins TRBV7-9 to TRBJ1-1; maybe TRBD1 (6 bases). The V end lost 4 bases, the J end lost 6 bases, and 18 bases lay between the germline ends. CDR1 and CDR2 (germline): SEHNR, FQNEAQ (reference sequence). CDR3 length equals 15 residues. CDR3 region: CASSSNRAVGSEAFF. The CDR3 DNA sequence: TGTGCCAGCAGCTCGAACAGGGCGGTTGGCTCTGAAGCTTTCTTT.

This clone has only a few counts. The V gene is TRBV28, the J gene TRBJ2-7; D is perhaps TRBD1 (6 bases). The germline CDR1 and CDR2 sequences are MDHEN and SYDVKM. V gave up 6 bases and J gave up 5 bases, with 14 bases separating them. This CDR3 has 13 residues. The CDR3 DNA sequence: TGTGCCAGCAGACCACAGGGAGTCCACGAGCAGTACTTC. Encoded protein: CASRPQGVHEQYF.

This chain uses TRBV11-2 with TRBJ2-7; no firm D call. The CDR3 is made up of 16 amino acids. The V and J ends lost 1 base and 5 bases respectively, with 18 bases between them. Germline assignment: CDR1 SGHAT and CDR2 FQNNGV. CDR3 loop: CASSLVVGLIVHEQYF. The CDR3 DNA reads TGTGCCAGCAGCTTAGTGGTGGGCTTAATTGTCCACGAGCAGTACTTC.

V usage is TRBV25-1 and J usage is TRBJ2-2; a weak D match, TRBD1 (6 bases). The CDR3 has 13 amino acids. Trimming removed 8 bases from V and 9 bases from J, with 16 bases in between. Germline V gene lookup returns CDR1 MGHDK and CDR2 SYGVNS. The chain's CDR3 is CASSIQGIRELFF. CDR3 in DNA: TGTGCCAGCTCAATACAGGGAATTCGGGAGCTGTTTTTT.

This chain joins TRBV20-1 and TRBJ2-7; D gene ambiguous. Per the germline V gene, CDR1 is DFQATT and CDR2 is SNEGSKA (reference sequence). This CDR3 contains 11 residues. Trimming removed 6 bases at V and 4 bases at J, with 10 bases between. CDR3 nucleotides: TGCAGTGCCGACGCGTCTTACGAGCAGTACTTC. This sequence encodes CSADASYEQYF.

The rearrangement uses TRBV7-9 and TRBJ2-5; 8 bases align to TRBD1. Unmatched junction bases numbered 11, after V lost 3 bases and J lost 11 bases. The CDR3 contains 14 residues. Germline values: CDR1 SEHNR, CDR2 FQNEAQ (reference sequence). The DNA of the CDR3 is TGTGCCAGCAGCTTCGGACAGGGTTTGGATGAGCAGTACTTC. It yields the protein CASSFGQGLDEQYF.

V gene TRBV7-2 combines with J gene TRBJ2-1, with TRBD2 matching 7 bases. Germline V gene lookup returns CDR1 SGHTA and CDR2 FQGNSA. This CDR3 region has 11 residues. The V segment lost 6 bases and the J segment 13 bases; nucleotides outside the gene matches: 6. The CDR3 protein is CASRGDYFQFF. The CDR3, as DNA: TGTGCCAGCAGGGGGGACTACTTTCAGTTCTTC.

This clone was counted between two and nine times. The V call is TRBV7-6, the J call TRBJ2-4; no clear D. The V end was cut by 8 bases, the J end by 6 bases, with 14 bases between. The germline gives CDR1 SGHVS, CDR2 FNYEAQ. The CDR3 sequence is 13 residues long. The CDR3 loop reads CASPHAGLNIQYF. The DNA of the CDR3 is TGTGCCAGCCCCCATGCAGGTTTAAACATTCAGTACTTC.

The table lists this clone with a few counts. This chain links TRBV27 with TRBJ2-7; D is unclear. Trimming pared 5 bases from V and 7 bases from J, leaving 18 bases between. The CDR3 loop spans 14 amino acids. Germline assignment: CDR1 MNHEY and CDR2 SMNVEV (reference sequence). In DNA, the CDR3 is TGTGCCAGCAGTCCACGTCCCCGGTTTGGGGAGCAGTACTTC. It translates to CASSPRPRFGEQYF.

The V and J genes are TRBV4-2 and TRBJ2-5; 8 bases fit TRBD2. J gave up 5 bases and V 1 base, and 9 bases lay outside the gene matches. The CDR3 totals 16 residues. Germline loops: CDR1 LGHNA, CDR2 YNFKEQ. The CDR3 loop reads CASSQGGLAGSETQYF. In nucleotides, the CDR3 is TGTGCCAGCAGCCAAGGCGGCCTAGCGGGTAGCGAGACCCAGTACTTC.